This is a list of T cell receptor beta chains from one sample in a study of blood T cell repertoires in COVID-19. Using immunoSEQ multiplex PCR, the repertoire was profiled, and TCRdb retains in-frame clones only, with some absent. The table lists some 180,000 clones, approximately 85% of them singletons. The sample was peripheral blood. The source is a woman aged 55-69 years with acute or convalescent COVID-19. Each CDR3 is given with its conserved first and last residue. D genes are given only for firm matches. The size of a clone is reported for some rows only, either as once, few or many, or as a class for expanded clones.

V	D	size	J	DNA	CDR3
TRBV28	TRBD1	-	TRBJ1-5	TGTGCCAGCAGTGGGGGGACAGGAATAGGAGCGCCCCAGCATTTT	CASSGGTGIGAPQHF
TRBV11-2	-	-	TRBJ1-5	TGTGCCAGCAGCTTAGGAACAATGGGCAATCAGCCCCAGCATTTT	CASSLGTMGNQPQHF
TRBV6-5	-	-	TRBJ2-7	TGTGCCAGCAGCTTGGACAGAATGTGGATCGAGCAGTACTTC	CASSLDRMWIEQYF
TRBV6-5	TRBD2	-	TRBJ2-1	TGTGCCAGCAGCTTTACTAGCGGGAGTAAGAATGAGCAGTTCTTC	CASSFTSGSKNEQFF
TRBV6-5	TRBD1	-	TRBJ2-5	TGTGCCAGCAGCCTCGGACAGGGGCCTCAAGAGACCCAGTACTTC	CASSLGQGPQETQYF
TRBV15	TRBD2	-	TRBJ2-7	TGTGCCACCAGCGCCGCGGGAGTGCTGTCCTACGAGCAGTACTTC	CATSAAGVLSYEQYF
TRBV6-5	TRBD1	-	TRBJ2-5	TGTGCCAGCAGCCAGAACAGGGGTGAGACCCAGTACTTC	CASSQNRGETQYF
TRBV9	TRBD1	few	TRBJ2-7	TGTGCCAGCAGCCCCAACCCGACAGGGTCCCACGAGCAGTACTTC	CASSPNPTGSHEQYF
TRBV2	-	-	TRBJ2-2	TGTGCCAGCAGAGACGGACAAACCACCGGGGAGCTGTTTTTT	CASRDGQTTGELFF
TRBV30	-	-	TRBJ1-2	TGTGCCTGGAGGAGGGATTTCGACTATGGCTACACCTTC	CAWRRDFDYGYTF
TRBV18	-	-	TRBJ2-2	TGTGCCAGCTCACCACGCAGGGACACCGGGGAGCTGTTTTTT	CASSPRRDTGELFF
TRBV19	TRBD2	once	TRBJ2-1	TGTGCCAGTAGTATAGAGGCTAGCGGCTACAATGAGCAGTTCTTC	CASSIEASGYNEQFF
TRBV28	-	-	TRBJ2-3	TGTGCCAGCAGTTTAATATGGACTTCTGCGGATACGCAGTATTTT	CASSLIWTSADTQYF
TRBV5-4	TRBD1	-	TRBJ2-1	TGTGCCAGCAGCTTGGTGGGCAGGGGGTACAATGAGCAGTTCTTC	CASSLVGRGYNEQFF
TRBV15	-	-	TRBJ1-2	TGTGCCACCAGCAGAGAATCAGGGCTCGCGGCGGGCTACACCTTC	CATSRESGLAAGYTF
TRBV9	-	-	TRBJ1-4	TGTGCCAGCAGCGTAGTGGCAGCCGGGAAACTGTTTTTT	CASSVVAAGKLFF
TRBV19	TRBD2	-	TRBJ2-3	TGTGCCAGTAGTACCTCTCTAGCGGGAATTGATACGCAGTATTTT	CASSTSLAGIDTQYF